Listed here are 8 T cell receptor beta chains from one sample, sequenced in a study of blood T cell repertoires in COVID-19. This table comes from immunoSEQ multiplex PCR, and its TCRdb copy is limited to in-frame clones, with some not included. The sample lists over 75,000 clones; approximately 82% were seen once. The sample comprised peripheral blood. Every receptor here comes from a man in his 70s with acute or convalescent COVID-19.

This clone was seen only a few times. The gene calls are TRBV6-2 or TRBV6-3 and TRBJ1-1, with unresolved D. V lost 0 bases and J lost 10, with 9 bases in between. CDR3 size: 12 residues. The germline CDR1 and CDR2 sequences are MNHEY and SVGEGT. The CDR3 here is CASSYSSNRAFF. As DNA, the CDR3 is TGTGCCAGCAGTTACTCGTCTAATCGAGCTTTCTTT.

The rearrangement links TRBV18 to TRBJ1-2, with 7 nucleotides matching TRBD1. The CDR3 is 15 amino acids. V gave up 0 bases and J gave up 4 bases; unmatched junction bases: 5. CDR1 is KGHSH and CDR2 is LQKENI in the germline V gene. The CDR3 DNA reads as TGTGCCAGCTCACCACCGCTGCGACAGGGCTATGGCTACACCTTC. Residues: CASSPPLRQGYGYTF.

This chain connects TRBV18 to TRBJ2-1; D gene ambiguous. The V end lost 3 bases, the J end lost 5 bases, and 17 bases lay between the germline ends. Germline V CDR1 and CDR2: KGHSH, LQKENI. The CDR3 sequence is 16 residues long. The CDR3: CASSPRSRGENNEQFF. The DNA of the CDR3 is TGTGCCAGCTCACCGAGGAGTCGTGGTGAGAACAATGAGCAGTTCTTC.

The table lists this clone with a few counts. J is TRBJ2-3 and V is TRBV7-9; 7 bases line up with TRBD2. The CDR3 contains 14 residues. In germline, CDR1 is SEHNR, CDR2 FQNEAQ (reference sequence). V dropped 10 bases and J dropped 3; count of bases not matched to a gene: 10. In DNA form, the CDR3 reads TGTGCCATCGTACCGGGACTAACAACAGATACGCAGTATTTT. This encodes CAIVPGLTTDTQYF.

This clone has only one observation. The chain uses TRBV6-1 and TRBJ2-2; D call uncertain. This CDR3 contains 14 residues. Germline CDR1 and CDR2: MNHNS and SASEGT. The V gene lost 3 bases and the J gene lost 0 bases, with 5 bases spanning the gap. CDR3 amino acids: CASSDVTNTGELFF. The CDR3, as DNA: TGTGCCAGCAGTGATGTCACGAACACCGGGGAGCTGTTTTTT.

This chain joins TRBV6-5 and TRBJ1-5; 8 bases are shared with TRBD1. Per the germline V gene, CDR1 is MNHEY and CDR2 is SVGAGI. The CDR3 extends over 16 amino acids. V shed 4 bases and J 0 bases; nucleotides not matched to a gene: 5. The CDR3 loop is CASSSGGPYSNQPQHF. CDR3 sequence (DNA): TGTGCCAGCAGTTCAGGGGGCCCATATAGCAATCAGCCCCAGCATTTT.

This clone was detected once. This chain links TRBV6-6 with TRBJ1-2; no definite D call. This CDR3 is 12 amino acids long. Deletions cut 6 bases from V and 6 bases from J, with 11 bases between. Germline values: CDR1 MNHNY, CDR2 SVGAGI (reference sequence). CDR3 residues: CASSWTDNGYTF. For the CDR3, the DNA is TGTGCCAGCAGCTGGACTGATAATGGCTACACCTTC.

The CDR3 reads CASSLQNQPQHF. CDR3 DNA: TGTGCCAGCAGTTTACAGAATCAGCCCCAGCATTTT. The chain uses TRBV12-3 or TRBV12-4 and TRBJ1-5; D is uncertain. The V gene lost 2 bases and the J gene lost 4 bases, with 3 bases spanning the gap. The CDR3 loop spans 12 amino acids.